This TCR beta chain came from a study of blood T cell repertoires in COVID-19. Turning to the study itself: COVID-19 samples from acute and convalescent phases originated in the United States, Italy and Spain. From T cells, B-cell-depleted T cells, or PBMCs came the material, which was cDNA or gDNA.

The authors' processing: Counts of nucleated cells, estimated from reference gene primer amplification, were obtained. Measured with immunoSEQ multiplex PCR; TCRdb has only the in-frame clones, and not every one. That table is the source of V, J and clone size, and D and trimming were worked out from the DNA. Among 55,000 to 90,000 clones listed, 70% to 90% were seen once. The V segment lost 4 bases and the J segment 5 bases; nucleotides outside the gene matches: 7. Germline V gene lookup returns CDR1 MNHEY and CDR2 SMNVEV (reference sequence). The CDR3 consists of 16 residues. This chain links TRBV27 with TRBJ2-3; 12 bases line up with TRBD2. Sequencing was carried out using peripheral blood. This clonotype was sampled from a human donor in a cohort sampled during active COVID-19. The CDR3 here is CASSSILAGGVDTQYF. CDR3 nucleotide sequence: TGTGCCAGCAGTTCGATTCTAGCGGGAGGGGTAGATACGCAGTATTTT.